This TCR beta chain derives from a study of T-cell memory formation after mild COVID-19. Study overall: Clustering of TCRs was largely donor specific.

Libraries for TCRalpha and TCRbeta carried sample barcodes and unique molecular identifiers via 5'RACE. MiXCR was run by TCRdb on the 5' RACE reads, yielding one entry per CDR3 protein. The table lists fewer than 200,000 distinct CDR3 sequences, 13% of them singletons. V was cut by 7 bases and J by 1 base, with 11 bases left in between. The CDR3 contains 13 residues. Germline loops: CDR1 SGHRS, CDR2 YFSETQ. This clonotype appeared many times. Antigen: not known. Findings and caveats of the study: Among contracting clones, CD4+ were mainly CM/EM and CD8+ enriched in EMRA.

This sequence joins TRBV5-1 and TRBJ2-5; D is unclear. This receptor was identified in a man between 18 and 29 years old who had mild COVID-19 (a few samples of this study predate the infection). Cell type and time point are not known. Sequencing used PBMCs or a T cell subset sorted from them (not recorded which). CDR3 nucleotides: TGCGCCAGCGACTCGGGCTTCCAAGAGACCCAGTACTTC. It codes for CASDSGFQETQYF.